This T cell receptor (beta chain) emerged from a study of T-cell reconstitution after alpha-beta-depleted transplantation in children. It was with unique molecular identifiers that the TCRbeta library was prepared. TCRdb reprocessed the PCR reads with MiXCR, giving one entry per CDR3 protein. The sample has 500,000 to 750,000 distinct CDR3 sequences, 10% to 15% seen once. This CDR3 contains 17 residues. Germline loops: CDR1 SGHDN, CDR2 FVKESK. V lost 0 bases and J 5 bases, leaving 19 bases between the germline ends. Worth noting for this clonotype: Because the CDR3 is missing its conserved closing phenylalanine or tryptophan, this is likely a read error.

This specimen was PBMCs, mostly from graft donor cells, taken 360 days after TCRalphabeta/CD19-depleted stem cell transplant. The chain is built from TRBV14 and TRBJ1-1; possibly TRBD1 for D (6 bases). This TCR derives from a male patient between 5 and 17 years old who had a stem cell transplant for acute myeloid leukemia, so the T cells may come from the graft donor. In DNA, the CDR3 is TGTGCCAGCAGCCAAGATATAAGGGGCCCGAGGGGGACTGAAGCTTTCTAT. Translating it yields CASSQDIRGPRGTEAFY.